The clone carrying this T cell receptor beta chain occurred a few times. Trimming took 7 bases from V and 0 from J, leaving 14 bases between them. CDR1 and CDR2 (germline): SGHAT, FQNNGV. CDR3 size: 15 residues. The data were produced by immunoSEQ multiplex PCR, yet TCRdb's version contains in-frame clones alone and is incomplete. The sample lists tens of thousands of clones, around 85% seen once, with approximately 0.39% in the top ten. This entry is derived from a study of OX40 agonist ivuxolimab in advanced cancers. Sequencing was performed on CD4+ or CD8+ T cells sorted from blood, taken in a trial of the OX40 agonist ivuxolimab. The chain carries TRBV11-2 and TRBJ2-3, with D perhaps matching TRBD2 (5 bases). This clonotype was sampled from an adult with an advanced solid tumor such as melanoma, head and neck, liver or kidney cancer. CDR3 region: CASTRGSRSTDTQYF. The CDR3 nucleotides read TGTGCCAGCACCAGAGGGAGTCGGAGCACAGATACGCAGTATTTT. Together with reference TRBV11-2 and TRBJ2-3, the CDR3 gives the full variable domain: EAGVAQSPRYKIIEKRQSVAFWCNPISGHATLYWYQQILGQGPKLLIQFQNNGVVDDSQLPKDRFSAERLKGVDSTLKIQPAKLEDSAVYLCASTRGSRSTDTQYFGPGTRLTVL.